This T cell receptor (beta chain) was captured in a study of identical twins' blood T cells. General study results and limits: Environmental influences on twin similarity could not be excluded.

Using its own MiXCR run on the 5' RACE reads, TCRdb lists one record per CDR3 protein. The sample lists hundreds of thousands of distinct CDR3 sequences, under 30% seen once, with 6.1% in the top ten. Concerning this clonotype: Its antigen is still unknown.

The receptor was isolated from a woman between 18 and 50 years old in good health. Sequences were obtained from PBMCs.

The CDR3 region is CASSVLGTDTQYF. DNA for the CDR3: TGTGCCAGCAGCGTACTAGGCACAGATACGCAGTATTTT. The rearrangement joins TRBV9 to TRBJ2-3; D is unresolved. This CDR3 has 13 amino acids. Germline CDR1 and CDR2: SGDLS and YYNGEE. Trimming shortened V by 1 base and J by 1 base, and 4 bases separated the two germline ends.